This TCR beta chain was identified in a study of T cell changes during pregnancy in multiple sclerosis. Sequencing was performed with immunoSEQ multiplex PCR; in TCRdb, only in-frame clones are kept and a portion is missing. Among 100,000 or so clones, over 85% were seen once, and the ten largest hold about 0.98%. The CDR3 runs to 18 residues. V trimming: 7 bases; J trimming: 4 bases; junction bases outside the gene matches: 13. The germline CDR1 and CDR2 sequences are MGHDK and SYGVNS. The sample consisted of peripheral blood, taken after pregnancy. This receptor was taken from a female donor with multiple sclerosis, enrolled in a pregnancy study. The chain links TRBV25-1 to TRBJ2-3; TRBD2 agrees at 14 bases. CDR3 DNA: TGTGCCAGCATGAAGGGGAAGGGGACTAGCGGGAGATCAGATACGCAGTATTTT. As protein: CASMKGKGTSGRSDTQYF.